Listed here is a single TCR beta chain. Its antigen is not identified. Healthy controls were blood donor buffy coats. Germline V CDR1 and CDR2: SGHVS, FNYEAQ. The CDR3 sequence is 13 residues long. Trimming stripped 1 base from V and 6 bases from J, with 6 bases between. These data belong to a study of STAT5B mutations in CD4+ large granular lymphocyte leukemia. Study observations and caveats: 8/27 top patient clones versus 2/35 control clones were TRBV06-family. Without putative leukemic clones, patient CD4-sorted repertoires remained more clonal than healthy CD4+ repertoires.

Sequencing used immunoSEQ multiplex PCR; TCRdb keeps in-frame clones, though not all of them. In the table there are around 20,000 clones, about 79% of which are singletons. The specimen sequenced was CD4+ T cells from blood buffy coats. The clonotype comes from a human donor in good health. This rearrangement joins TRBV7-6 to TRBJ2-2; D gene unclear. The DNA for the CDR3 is TGTGCCAGCAGCTTAGACCCTGCCGGGGAGCTGTTTTTT. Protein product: CASSLDPAGELFF.